Described below is a single T cell receptor beta chain sequence and its context. What it binds is unknown. This sample stems from a study of graft-versus-host responses after intestinal transplantation. Study observations and caveats: Some patients had graft-donor T cell macrochimerism. In their allografts, the ratios of graft-versus-host to host-versus-graft T cell clones were high. Recipient marrow showed GvH clones, some seen first in ileum or blood.

The V end was cut by 5 bases, the J end by 3 bases, with 9 bases between. CDR1 is SEHNR, CDR2 FQNEAQ, per germline (reference sequence). This CDR3 has 13 amino acids. Profiled with immunoSEQ multiplex PCR; TCRdb holds only in-frame clones, not every one. The sample lists approximately 90,000 clones, just under 95% occurring once. The TCR originated in a human donor who was the organ donor for an intestinal transplant. This chain links TRBV7-9 with TRBJ2-3; no firm D call. This specimen consisted of unstimulated CD8+ T cells sorted from spleen or lymph node cells, obtained before transplant. The CDR3 DNA reads TGTGCCAGCAGCCCCCAGGCGACAGATACGCAGTATTTT. Residues: CASSPQATDTQYF.